These 30 T cell receptor beta chains came from one sample sequenced in a study of blood T cell repertoires in COVID-19 (dated by TCRdb to 2018 to 2020). Libraries were built with the immunoSEQ multiplex PCR assay. TCRdb's version of the immuneACCESS table is confined to in-frame rearrangements and falls short of the full clone set. An unresolved V gene accounts for under half of the shortfall where checked; the remainder is of unknown origin. The sample table lists 95,000 to 150,000 clones, 60% to 85% of them with a count of one. The ten largest clones represent about 2.1% of the sample. The sequenced material came from peripheral blood. The receptors here all came from a man aged 70 or older with acute or convalescent COVID-19.

The rearrangement links TRBV2 to TRBJ1-1; 8 bases line up with TRBD1. The CDR3 extends over 13 amino acids. The junction had 6 bases not matched to a gene; V was cut back by 7 bases and J by 5 bases. Germline V CDR1 and CDR2: SNHLY, FYNNEI. CDR3 residues: CASKEQGVTEAFF. CDR3 nucleotide sequence: TGTGCCAGCAAAGAACAGGGGGTGACTGAAGCTTTCTTT.

V usage is TRBV6-5 and J usage is TRBJ1-3; D gene ambiguous. The CDR3 is 14 residues long. Germline V gives CDR1 MNHEY, CDR2 SVGAGI. The germline V and J ends were trimmed by 11 bases and 2 bases, with 16 bases remaining between them. In DNA form, the CDR3 reads TGTGCCGCGGGTGAACCTACCCCTGGAAACACCATATATTTT. It yields the protein CAAGEPTPGNTIYF.

The chain combines TRBV5-1 with TRBJ2-2; D not resolved. Trimming removed 4 bases at V and 5 bases at J, with 9 bases between. CDR3 size: 13 residues. Per germline, CDR1 SGHRS and CDR2 YFSETQ. The CDR3 reads CASSDTRTGELFF. In nucleotides, the CDR3 is TGCGCCAGCAGCGACACAAGGACCGGGGAGCTGTTTTTT.

The V gene is TRBV24-1, the J gene TRBJ2-1, with unresolved D. Germline CDR1 KGHDR, CDR2 SFDVKD. The CDR3 is 15 amino acids. Trimming took 1 base from V and 2 from J, leaving 8 bases between them. CDR3 bases: TGTGCCACCAGTGATTTAGACAATACCTACAATGAGCAGTTCTTC. Translation: CATSDLDNTYNEQFF.

The rearrangement links TRBV5-1 to TRBJ2-1; the D is unclear. Trimming took 1 base from V and 8 from J, leaving 19 bases between them. This CDR3 comprises 16 residues. Germline V CDR1 and CDR2: SGHRS, YFSETQ. In DNA, the CDR3 is TGCGCCAGCAGCTTGAACGGCCTAGGAAGTGGCGATGAGCAGTTCTTC. Residues: CASSLNGLGSGDEQFF.

The chain joins TRBV10-3 to TRBJ1-3, with 7 bases matching TRBD1. Trimming removed 11 bases from V and 0 bases from J; junction bases left unmatched: 10. Germline CDR1 reads ENHRY; CDR2 reads SYGVKD. The CDR3 extends over 15 amino acids. The CDR3 region is CASTLDRVSGNTIYF. The CDR3 region has the DNA TGTGCCTCGACCCTAGACAGGGTCTCTGGAAACACCATATATTTT.

The rearrangement uses TRBV4-2 and TRBJ2-2; 7 nucleotides align to TRBD2. Germline CDR1 is LGHNA and CDR2 is YNFKEQ. J was trimmed by 3 bases and V by 1 base; bases with no gene match: 5. The CDR3 contains 16 residues. Here the CDR3 reads CASSQGGGQDTGELFF. The CDR3 DNA reads as TGTGCCAGCAGCCAAGGCGGGGGTCAGGACACCGGGGAGCTGTTTTTT.

V and J are TRBV6-2 or TRBV6-3 and TRBJ1-1, with TRBD1 identical over 7 bases. Germline loops: CDR1 MNHEY, CDR2 SVGEGT. V lost 2 bases and J lost 0; bases outside the gene matches: 6. The CDR3 length is 16 residues. The CDR3 nucleotides read TGTGCCAGCAGTTACGAGCAGGGGGAGGTGAACACTGAAGCTTTCTTT. This codes for CASSYEQGEVNTEAFF.

The chain has TRBV27 and TRBJ2-2; the D gene is possibly TRBD1 (6 bases). Per the germline V gene, CDR1 is MNHEY and CDR2 is SMNVEV (reference sequence). Trimming took off 7 bases at V and 3 bases at J, with 12 bases between the two ends. The CDR3 covers 14 residues. The CDR3 region has the DNA TGTGCCAGCATAGGGACATCACACACCGGGGAGCTGTTTTTT. Translating gives CASIGTSHTGELFF.

This clone was found a few times. The chain is built from TRBV19 and TRBJ1-5, with 7 bases matching TRBD1. The CDR3 is 14 residues long. Per the germline V gene, CDR1 is LNHDA and CDR2 is SQIVND (reference sequence). J gave up 5 bases and V 3 bases, and 4 bases lay outside the gene matches. CDR3 sequence (DNA): TGTGCCAGTAGTATGCGACAGGGATATCAGCCCCAGCATTTT. It encodes CASSMRQGYQPQHF. The whole variable domain, filled in from reference TRBV19 and TRBJ1-5, reads DGGITQSPKYLFRKEGQNVTLSCEQNLNHDAMYWYRQDPGQGLRLIYYSQIVNDFQKGDIAEGYSVSREKKESFPLTVTSAQKNPTAFYLCASSMRQGYQPQHFGDGTRLSIL.

The sample holds a few counts of this clone. The gene calls are TRBV4-3 and TRBJ1-1, with TRBD1 matching over 9 bases. This CDR3 is 15 amino acids long. CDR1 is LGHNA, CDR2 YSLEER, per germline. Losses at the gene ends were 4 bases for V and 5 bases for J; bases not matched to a gene: 8. CDR3 loop: CASSPLGDRVTEAFF. DNA of the CDR3: TGCGCCAGCAGCCCCTTAGGGGACAGGGTGACTGAAGCTTTCTTT.

The chain is built from TRBV5-1 and TRBJ2-7; D is undetermined. The CDR3 length is 14 residues. CDR1 is SGHRS, CDR2 YFSETQ, per germline. The germline V and J ends were trimmed by 0 bases and 7 bases, with 14 bases remaining between them. The CDR3 reads CASSLENSGWEQYF. The CDR3 DNA reads TGCGCCAGCAGCTTGGAGAATTCCGGGTGGGAGCAGTACTTC.

The V gene is TRBV5-1, the J gene TRBJ2-3; 8 bases map to TRBD2. Trimming removed 3 bases from V and 3 bases from J; junction bases left unmatched: 6. CDR1 and CDR2 (germline): SGHRS, YFSETQ. This CDR3 has 15 residues. The CDR3 nucleotides read TGCGCCAGCAGCTCTTCGGGACTAGAGACAGATACGCAGTATTTT. Translated: CASSSSGLETDTQYF.

V gene TRBV3-1 (or the pseudogene TRBV3-2) combines with J gene TRBJ1-5; D gene uncertain. V shed 6 bases and J shed 5 bases, with 17 bases lying between them. From germline, CDR1 is LGHDT and CDR2 YNNKEL (reference sequence). The CDR3 consists of 15 residues. CDR3 region: CASRVLVIRDQPQHF. In DNA form, the CDR3 reads TGTGCCAGCAGGGTGTTGGTAATACGGGATCAGCCCCAGCATTTT.

The rearrangement links TRBV19 to TRBJ1-3; D is unclear. The ends were cut back, 7 bases at V and 9 bases at J, with 16 bases in the middle. The CDR3 loop spans 13 amino acids. Germline CDR1 and CDR2: LNHDA and SQIVND (reference sequence). For the CDR3, the DNA is TGTGCCAGTACCCAGAACCCGCCTGGCACCATATATTTT. This translates into CASTQNPPGTIYF.

This clone came up a few times. This chain uses TRBV5-1 with TRBJ1-2, with a possible D match to TRBD1 (5 bases). The V gene lost 2 bases and the J gene lost 4 bases, with 12 bases spanning the gap. This CDR3 is built from 14 residues. Germline assignment: CDR1 SGHRS and CDR2 YFSETQ. The CDR3 protein is CASSLDTGGYGYTF. The CDR3 region has the DNA TGCGCCAGCAGCTTAGACACGGGGGGCTATGGCTACACCTTC.

V gene TRBV6-4 combines with J gene TRBJ1-6; no reliable D call. CDR1 is MRHNA and CDR2 is SNTAGT in the germline V gene. CDR3 size: 10 residues. Trimming took 3 bases from V and 18 from J, leaving 9 bases between them. CDR3 DNA sequence: TGTGCCAGCAGTGATGTGTCCCGCCACTTT. It is translated as CASSDVSRHF.

The CDR3, as DNA: TGTGCCAGCAGGTTGGAGGAACGGGGGGCGGGCTATGGCTACACCTTC. It yields the protein CASRLEERGAGYGYTF. The V gene is TRBV7-9, the J gene TRBJ1-2; maybe TRBD1 (6 bases). The germline V gene encodes CDR1 SEHNR and CDR2 FQNEAQ (reference sequence). CDR3 size: 16 residues. V gave up 6 bases and J gave up 4 bases, with 21 bases separating them.

V and J are TRBV7-2 and TRBJ1-1; D is undetermined. The CDR3 has 12 amino acids. V shed 4 bases and J shed 11 bases, with 14 bases lying between them. The germline CDR1 and CDR2 sequences are SGHTA and FQGNSA. The CDR3 loop reads CASSSPGFVAFF. The CDR3 DNA is TGTGCCAGCAGCTCCCCCGGTTTTGTCGCTTTCTTT.

The chain carries TRBV6-5 and TRBJ2-7; 7 bases line up with TRBD1. The trim removed 8 bases at V and 5 bases at J, leaving 15 bases unmatched. Germline assignment: CDR1 MNHEY and CDR2 SVGAGI. CDR3 length: 15 amino acids. CDR3 nucleotide sequence: TGTGCCAGCTGTTCCGTAGACAGGGCTGGGGACGAGCAGTACTTC. Its translation: CASCSVDRAGDEQYF.

The rearrangement uses TRBV7-2 and TRBJ2-6, with D perhaps matching TRBD1 (5 bases). Looked up from germline, CDR1 is SGHTA and CDR2 is FQGNSA. The CDR3 consists of 13 residues. Between the trimmed V and J ends, which lost 2 bases and 12 bases, there was a span of 11 bases. The CDR3 DNA reads TGTGCCAGCAGCTTATCTCCCCAGGGCGTCCTGACTTTC. Translation: CASSLSPQGVLTF.

This chain links TRBV2 with TRBJ1-2, with 10 positions matching TRBD1. CDR1 SNHLY and CDR2 FYNNEI come from the germline V gene. Losses at the gene ends were 5 bases for V and 4 bases for J; bases not matched to a gene: 4. The CDR3 extends over 14 amino acids. The chain's CDR3 is CASSQTGGSYGYTF. In DNA form, the CDR3 reads TGTGCCAGCAGTCAGACAGGGGGCAGCTATGGCTACACCTTC.

The chain recombines TRBV19 with TRBJ2-7; D possibly corresponds to TRBD2 (5 bases). The CDR3 sequence is 13 residues long. The germline V gene has CDR1 LNHDA and CDR2 SQIVND (reference sequence). The V gene lost 2 bases and the J gene lost 6 bases, with 11 bases spanning the gap. Here the CDR3 DNA reads TGTGCCAGTAGTATAAGGAGCGGTCCCGAGCAGTACTTC. This encodes CASSIRSGPEQYF. The variable domain in full, with the rest retrieved from reference TRBV19 and TRBJ2-7, is DGGITQSPKYLFRKEGQNVTLSCEQNLNHDAMYWYRQDPGQGLRLIYYSQIVNDFQKGDIAEGYSVSREKKESFPLTVTSAQKNPTAFYLCASSIRSGPEQYFGPGTRLTVT.

The V gene is TRBV6-5, the J gene TRBJ1-2, with D perhaps TRBD1 (5 bases). The V gene lost 4 bases and the J gene lost 4 bases, with 10 bases spanning the gap. The germline gives CDR1 MNHEY, CDR2 SVGAGI. This CDR3 has 13 residues. The CDR3 here is CASSLQESYGYTF. Written as DNA, the CDR3 is TGTGCCAGCAGTTTACAGGAAAGCTATGGCTACACCTTC.

The rearrangement uses TRBV12-5 and TRBJ1-6, with TRBD1 identical over 7 bases. After removal of 5 bases from V and 5 bases from J, the junction contained 9 bases not matched to a gene. The length of the CDR3 is 16 residues. Germline V CDR1 and CDR2: LGHNT, FRNRAP. DNA of the CDR3: TGTGCTAGTGGTACCAGAGGGGGCGCAGATAATTCACCCCTCCACTTT. The encoded protein is CASGTRGGADNSPLHF.

The rearrangement joins TRBV18 to TRBJ1-1, with TRBD1 as a possible D gene (6 bases). The length of the CDR3 is 15 residues. Germline-derived CDR1 and CDR2 are KGHSH and LQKENI. V was shortened by 3 bases and J by 6 bases, with 17 bases between the two germline ends. CDR3 DNA sequence: TGTGCCAGCTCACCGCTACAGGGTCTGGAGGCTGAAGCTTTCTTT. This encodes CASSPLQGLEAEAFF.

DNA of the CDR3: TGTGCCGTCTTTGCCGGGGGGGGCGAGACCCAGTACTTC. Its protein product is CAVFAGGGETQYF. The chain couples TRBV6-5 to TRBJ2-5; 8 bases fit TRBD2. The CDR3 contains 13 residues. Unmatched junction bases numbered 10, after V lost 11 bases and J lost 5 bases. Germline V gene data show CDR1 as MNHEY and CDR2 as SVGAGI.

V usage is TRBV12-5 and J usage is TRBJ2-2; TRBD1 is a possible D gene (5 bases). The CDR3 spans 13 residues. Germline loops: CDR1 LGHNT, CDR2 FRNRAP. The V end lost 2 bases, the J end lost 8 bases, and 9 bases lay between the germline ends. The CDR3 sequence is CASGLFRAGELFF. CDR3 sequence (DNA): TGTGCTAGTGGTTTGTTCAGGGCAGGGGAGCTGTTTTTT.

J is TRBJ1-2 and V is TRBV3-1 (or the pseudogene TRBV3-2), with 7 bases lining up with TRBD1. Germline CDR1 and CDR2: LGHDT and YNNKEL (reference sequence). The CDR3 extends over 12 amino acids. Trimming took 7 bases from V and 7 from J; bases not matched to a gene: 6. The CDR3 spells CASNYRGTGYTF. The DNA of the CDR3 is TGTGCCAGCAACTACAGGGGTACTGGCTACACCTTC.

The rearrangement joins TRBV5-1 to TRBJ2-3; TRBD1 agrees at 9 bases. The CDR3 is 15 residues long. J gave up 5 bases and V 5 bases, and 9 bases lay outside the gene matches. Looked up from germline, CDR1 is SGHRS and CDR2 is YFSETQ. CDR3 amino acids: CASRERTGEEDTQYF. CDR3 DNA sequence: TGCGCCAGCAGGGAGAGGACAGGGGAAGAAGATACGCAGTATTTT.